This T cell receptor (beta chain) was sequenced in a study of identical twins. This clonotype was picked up a small number of times. Between the trimmed V and J ends, which lost 2 bases and 3 bases, there was a span of 10 bases. This CDR3 spans 14 amino acids. Looked up from germline, CDR1 is LGHDT and CDR2 is YNNKEL (reference sequence). TCRdb passed the 5' RACE reads through MiXCR, listing each CDR3 protein once. The table includes 1.5 million to 2 million distinct CDR3 sequences, less than 40% detected once. Sequencing was performed on cord blood. The source of this sequence is a newborn girl in good health. The genes are TRBV3-1 and TRBJ1-2, with D uncertain. In DNA, the CDR3 is TGTGCCAGCAGCCAACTGCACCGCCACTATGGCTACACCTTC. Its protein product is CASSQLHRHYGYTF.